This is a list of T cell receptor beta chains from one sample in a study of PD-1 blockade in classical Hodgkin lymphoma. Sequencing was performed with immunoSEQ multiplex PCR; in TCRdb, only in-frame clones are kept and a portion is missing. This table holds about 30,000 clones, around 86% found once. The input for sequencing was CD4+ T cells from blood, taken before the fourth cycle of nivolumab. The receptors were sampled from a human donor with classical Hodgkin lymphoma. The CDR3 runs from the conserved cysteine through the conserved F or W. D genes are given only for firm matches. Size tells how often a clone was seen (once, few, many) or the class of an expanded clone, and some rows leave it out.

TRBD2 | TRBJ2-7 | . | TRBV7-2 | CASSLQTSGGASYEQYF | TGTGCCAGCAGCCTTCAGACTAGCGGGGGGGCTTCCTACGAGCAGTACTTC
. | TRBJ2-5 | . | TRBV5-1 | CASSLAGVGETQYF | TGCGCCAGCAGCTTGGCCGGGGTAGGGGAGACCCAGTACTTC
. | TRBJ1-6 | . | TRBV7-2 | CASSSLRDSPLHF | TGTGCCAGCAGCTCCCTCCGGGATTCACCCCTCCACTTT
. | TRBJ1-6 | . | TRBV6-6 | CASSYSWGWSPLHF | TGTGCCAGCAGTTACAGCTGGGGATGGTCACCCCTCCACTTT
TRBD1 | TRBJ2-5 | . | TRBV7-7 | CASSYTGGLLETQYF | TGTGCTAGCAGCTATACAGGGGGCTTGTTGGAGACCCAGTACTTC
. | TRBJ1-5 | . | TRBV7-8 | CASSLGAGISNQPQHF | TGTGCCAGCAGCTTAGGAGCAGGGATTAGCAATCAGCCCCAGCATTTT
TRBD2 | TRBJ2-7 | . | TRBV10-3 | CAARSGGYEQYF | TGTGCCGCCAGGAGCGGGGGTTACGAGCAGTACTTC
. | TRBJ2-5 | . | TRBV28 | CASSLSWVHQETQYF | TGTGCCAGCAGTTTGAGTTGGGTTCACCAAGAGACCCAGTACTTC
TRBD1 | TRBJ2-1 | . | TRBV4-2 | CASSHSRQGTLYNEQFF | TGTGCCAGCAGCCATTCCCGACAGGGGACCCTCTACAATGAGCAGTTCTTC
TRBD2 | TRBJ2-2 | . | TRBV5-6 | CASSSGLAAWTGELFF | TGTGCCAGCAGCTCCGGACTAGCGGCGTGGACCGGGGAGCTGTTTTTT
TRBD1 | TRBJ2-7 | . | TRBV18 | CASSPRDSPYEQYF | TGTGCCAGCTCACCACGGGACAGCCCCTACGAGCAGTACTTC
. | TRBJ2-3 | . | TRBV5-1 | CASSLAPHTDTQYF | TGCGCCAGCAGCTTGGCCCCTCACACAGATACGCAGTATTTT
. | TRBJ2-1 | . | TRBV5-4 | CASTPGPYNEQFF | TGTGCCAGCACCCCTGGCCCCTACAATGAGCAGTTCTTC
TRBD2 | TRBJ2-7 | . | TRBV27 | CASSGPPLAGGPYEQYF | TGTGCCAGCAGTGGACCCCCATTGGCGGGAGGGCCTTACGAGCAGTACTTC
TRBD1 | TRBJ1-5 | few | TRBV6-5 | CASKGQGGQPQHF | TGTGCCAGCAAAGGACAGGGTGGGCAGCCCCAGCATTTT
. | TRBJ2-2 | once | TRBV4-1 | CASSQGRTGGWNTGELFF | TGCGCCAGCAGCCAAGGGAGGACCGGGGGCTGGAACACCGGGGAGCTGTTTTTT
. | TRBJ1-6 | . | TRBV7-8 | CASSLGANSPLHF | TGTGCCAGCAGCTTAGGTGCTAATTCACCCCTCCACTTT
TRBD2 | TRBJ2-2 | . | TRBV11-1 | CASSLGTSYTGELFF | TGTGCCAGCAGCTTAGGGACTAGCTACACCGGGGAGCTGTTTTTT
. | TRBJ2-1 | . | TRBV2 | CASSEGFGVAEQFF | TGTGCCAGCAGTGAAGGGTTCGGGGTTGCTGAGCAGTTCTTC
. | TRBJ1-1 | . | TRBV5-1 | CASSTGTAYSEAFF | TGCGCCAGCAGCACCGGGACGGCGTACTCTGAAGCTTTCTTT
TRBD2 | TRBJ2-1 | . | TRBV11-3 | CASSFVGSTSGSSYNEQFF | TGTGCCAGCAGCTTCGTGGGGTCGACTAGCGGGAGCTCCTACAATGAGCAGTTCTTC
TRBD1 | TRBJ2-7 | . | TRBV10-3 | CAISPTPAGQGYEQYF | TGTGCCATCAGTCCTACCCCTGCGGGACAGGGATACGAGCAGTACTTC
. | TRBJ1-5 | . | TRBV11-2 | CASSFGDNQPQHF | TGTGCCAGCAGCTTTGGGGATAATCAGCCCCAGCATTTT
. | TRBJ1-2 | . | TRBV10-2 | CASSAISGANYGYTF | TGCGCCAGCAGTGCGATTAGTGGAGCTAACTATGGCTACACCTTC
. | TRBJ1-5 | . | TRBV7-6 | CASSLGPGTNQPQHF | TGTGCCAGCAGCTTAGGTCCAGGGACCAATCAGCCCCAGCATTTT
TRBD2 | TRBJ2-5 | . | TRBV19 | CASSLSSGEQETQYF | TGTGCCAGTAGTTTGTCTAGCGGAGAACAAGAGACCCAGTACTTC
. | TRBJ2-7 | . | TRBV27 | CASSFGLGYEQYF | TGTGCCAGCAGTTTCGGATTGGGCTACGAGCAGTACTTC
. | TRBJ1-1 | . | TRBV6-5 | CASRLPGGTEAFF | TGTGCCAGCAGACTCCCTGGGGGGACTGAAGCTTTCTTT
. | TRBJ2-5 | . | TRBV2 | CASLLGAALFWETQYF | TGTGCCAGCCTGTTAGGGGCGGCGCTCTTTTGGGAGACCCAGTACTTC
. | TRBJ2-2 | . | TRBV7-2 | CASSLSVGIPNTGELFF | TGTGCCAGCAGCTTATCGGTCGGGATCCCGAACACCGGGGAGCTGTTTTTT
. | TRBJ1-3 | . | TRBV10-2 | CASMRLDSGNTIYF | TGCGCCAGCATGAGGCTGGACTCTGGAAACACCATATATTTT
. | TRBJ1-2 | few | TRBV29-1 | CSVGPMGYTF | TGCAGCGTCGGACCTATGGGCTACACCTTC
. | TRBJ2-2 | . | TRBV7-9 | CASSLEFTGELFF | TGTGCCAGCAGCTTAGAATTCACCGGGGAGCTGTTTTTT
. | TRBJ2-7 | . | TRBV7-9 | CASSTVPAGVEQYF | TGTGCCAGCAGCACCGTCCCCGCCGGGGTCGAGCAGTACTTC
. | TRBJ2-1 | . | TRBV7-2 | CASSLATSSTYNEQFF | TGTGCCAGCAGCTTGGCGACTAGTTCCACTTACAATGAGCAGTTCTTC
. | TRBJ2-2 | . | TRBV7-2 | CASGVSGELFF | TGTGCCAGCGGGGTCTCCGGGGAGCTGTTTTTT
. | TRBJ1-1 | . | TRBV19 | CASRKQASGTEAFF | TGTGCCAGTAGAAAACAGGCGTCGGGCACTGAAGCTTTCTTT
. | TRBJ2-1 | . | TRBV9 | CASSVESYSYNEQFF | TGTGCCAGCAGCGTAGAGTCCTACTCCTACAATGAGCAGTTCTTC
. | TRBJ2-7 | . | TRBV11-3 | CASRWQRYEQYF | TGTGCCAGCAGATGGCAGCGCTACGAGCAGTACTTC
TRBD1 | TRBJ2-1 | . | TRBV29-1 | CSVQGASYNEQFF | TGCAGCGTGCAGGGGGCTTCCTACAATGAGCAGTTCTTC
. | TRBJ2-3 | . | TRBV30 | CAWNQGYGTDTQYF | TGTGCCTGGAATCAGGGGTACGGCACAGATACGCAGTATTTT
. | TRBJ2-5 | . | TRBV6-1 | CASRTPSVETQYF | TGTGCCAGCAGGACCCCAAGTGTCGAGACCCAGTACTTC
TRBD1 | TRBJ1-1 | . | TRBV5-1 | CASSRTTGKGTEAFF | TGCGCCAGCAGCAGGACGACAGGGAAAGGCACTGAAGCTTTCTTT
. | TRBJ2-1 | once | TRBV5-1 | CASSLALATYNEQFF | TGCGCCAGCAGCTTGGCCCTAGCTACCTACAATGAGCAGTTCTTC
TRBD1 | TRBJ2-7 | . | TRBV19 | CASREAGGHYYEQYF | TGTGCCAGTAGGGAGGCAGGGGGCCACTATTACGAGCAGTACTTC